What follows is one T cell receptor (beta chain) and its context. Its antigen remains unidentified. In germline, CDR1 is MNHNS, CDR2 SASEGT. V lost 4 bases and J 4 bases, leaving 10 bases between the germline ends. This CDR3 spans 13 amino acids. This entry is derived from a study of neoadjuvant anti-PD-1 for oral cavity cancer. Study information: Non-progressing patients received a fourth nivolumab dose near day 43, then surgery on days 50-56.

Six replicates per PBMC sample, mostly from approximately 0.45 ug of genomic DNA. Repertoires were generated with immunoSEQ multiplex PCR, while TCRdb's copy carries only in-frame clones and drops some. The data show tens of thousands of clones, more than 60% seen once. Notes on the study in general: Treg/Th17 ratio rose with pretreatment blood and fell with post-treatment tumor TCRbeta clonality. Each response group had just a few patients in TCR analyses.

This receptor was identified in a person aged 40 to 85 with oral cavity squamous cell carcinoma. The material was PBMCs, obtained before nivolumab (anti-PD-1) treatment. This rearrangement joins TRBV6-1 to TRBJ1-1; D gene unclear. The CDR3 coding sequence is TGTGCCAGCAGTGTATCAGACGGCACTGAAGCTTTCTTT. As protein: CASSVSDGTEAFF.